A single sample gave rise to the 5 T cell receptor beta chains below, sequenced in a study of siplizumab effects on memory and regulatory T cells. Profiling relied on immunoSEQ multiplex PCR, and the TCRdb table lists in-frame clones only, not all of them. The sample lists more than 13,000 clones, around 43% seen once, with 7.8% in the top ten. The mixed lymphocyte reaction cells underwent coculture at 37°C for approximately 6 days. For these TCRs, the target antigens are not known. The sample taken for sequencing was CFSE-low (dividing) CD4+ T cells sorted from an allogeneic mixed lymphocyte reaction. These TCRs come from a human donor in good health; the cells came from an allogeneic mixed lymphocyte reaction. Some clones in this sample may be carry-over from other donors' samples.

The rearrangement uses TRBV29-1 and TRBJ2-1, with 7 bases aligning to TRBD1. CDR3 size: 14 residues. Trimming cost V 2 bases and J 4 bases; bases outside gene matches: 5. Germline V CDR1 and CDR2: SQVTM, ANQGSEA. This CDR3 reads CSVERDSFYNEQFF. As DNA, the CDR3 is TGCAGCGTTGAACGGGACAGCTTTTACAATGAGCAGTTCTTC.

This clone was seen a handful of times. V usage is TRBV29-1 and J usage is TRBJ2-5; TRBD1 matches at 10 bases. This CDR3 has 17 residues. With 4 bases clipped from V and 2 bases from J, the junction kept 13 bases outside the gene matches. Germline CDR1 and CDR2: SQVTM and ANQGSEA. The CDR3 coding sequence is TGCAGCGTTGGAGGGAGGACAGGGGGAAAACCTCAAGAGACCCAGTACTTC. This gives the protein CSVGGRTGGKPQETQYF.

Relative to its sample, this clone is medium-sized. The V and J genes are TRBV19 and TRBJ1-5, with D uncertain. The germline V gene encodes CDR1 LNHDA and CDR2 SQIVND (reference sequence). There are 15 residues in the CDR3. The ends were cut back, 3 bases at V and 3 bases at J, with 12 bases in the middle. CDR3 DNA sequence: TGTGCCAGTAGTATGACCTCCAGTTCCAATCAGCCCCAGCATTTT. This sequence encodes CASSMTSSSNQPQHF.

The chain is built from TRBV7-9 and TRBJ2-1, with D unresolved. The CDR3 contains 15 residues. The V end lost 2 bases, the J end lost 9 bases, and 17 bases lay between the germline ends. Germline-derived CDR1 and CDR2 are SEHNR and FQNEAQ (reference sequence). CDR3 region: CASSLSVDGRAEQFF. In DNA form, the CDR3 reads TGTGCCAGCAGCTTAAGCGTAGATGGAAGGGCTGAGCAGTTCTTC.

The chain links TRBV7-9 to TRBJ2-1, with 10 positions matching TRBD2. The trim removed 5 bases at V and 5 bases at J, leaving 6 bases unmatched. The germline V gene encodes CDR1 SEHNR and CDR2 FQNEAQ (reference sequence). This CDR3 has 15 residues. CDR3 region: CASSLLAGLNNEQFF. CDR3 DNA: TGTGCCAGCAGCCTACTAGCGGGACTAAACAATGAGCAGTTCTTC.